Below, 11 T cell receptor beta chains from the same sample are listed, as sequenced in a study of blood T cell repertoires in COVID-19. Sequenced by immunoSEQ multiplex PCR; TCRdb stores in-frame clones only, minus some. The table shows fewer than 250,000 clones, with about 80% occurring only once. The source material was PBMCs or T cells enriched from blood (not recorded which). These TCRs come from a woman aged 35 to 49 who had been exposed to COVID-19.

This chain links TRBV19 with TRBJ2-3; D call uncertain. Trimming left V 6 bases short and J 6 bases short, with 19 bases between. Germline loops: CDR1 LNHDA, CDR2 SQIVND (reference sequence). CDR3 length: 15 amino acids. CDR3 bases: TGTGCCAGTAGACCCCCCGCGACACCTCAGGATACGCAGTATTTT. This gives the protein CASRPPATPQDTQYF.

The rearrangement links TRBV5-8 to TRBJ2-3; 8 bases map to TRBD2. This CDR3 is built from 16 residues. Looked up from germline, CDR1 is SGHTS and CDR2 is YDEGEE. The V segment lost 0 bases and the J segment 6 bases; nucleotides outside the gene matches: 9. The CDR3 sequence: CASSLEASGPVDTQYF. CDR3 in DNA: TGTGCCAGCAGCTTGGAGGCTAGCGGGCCCGTCGATACGCAGTATTTT. The entire variable domain, with the rest obtained from reference TRBV5-8 and TRBJ2-3, is as follows: EAGVTQSPTHLIKTRGQQATLRCSPISGHTSVYWYQQALGLGLQFLLWYDEGEERNRGNFPPRFSGRQFPNYSSELNVNALELEDSALYLCASSLEASGPVDTQYFGPGTRLTVL.

V usage is TRBV7-6 and J usage is TRBJ1-5, with D possibly matching TRBD1 (5 bases). Germline V gives CDR1 SGHVS, CDR2 FNYEAQ. The V gene lost 5 bases and the J gene lost 0 bases, with 17 bases spanning the gap. This CDR3 is 17 amino acids long. CDR3 residues: CASSPAPGPGSNQPQHF. CDR3 bases: TGTGCCAGCAGCCCAGCCCCAGGGCCTGGTAGCAATCAGCCCCAGCATTTT. The variable domain in full, with the rest retrieved from reference TRBV7-6 and TRBJ1-5, is GAGVSQSPRYKVTKRGQDVALRCDPISGHVSLYWYRQALGQGPEFLTYFNYEAQQDKSGLPNDRFSAERPEGSISTLTIQRTEQRDSAMYRCASSPAPGPGSNQPQHFGDGTRLSIL.

The chain uses TRBV3-1 (or the pseudogene TRBV3-2) and TRBJ1-3; D unclear. V lost 1 base and J lost 0, with 10 bases in between. The germline V gene encodes CDR1 LGHDT and CDR2 YNNKEL (reference sequence). The CDR3 runs to 16 residues. Here the CDR3 DNA reads TGTGCCAGCAGCCAAGGGTGGCAATCCTCTGGAAACACCATATATTTT. Translated, it gives CASSQGWQSSGNTIYF.

This CDR3 reads CASIRDRGRPNEKLFF. CDR3 sequence (DNA): TGTGCCAGCATCAGGGACAGGGGGAGGCCTAATGAAAAACTGTTTTTT. J is TRBJ1-4 and V is TRBV2; 11 nucleotides match TRBD1. The length of the CDR3 is 16 residues. V dropped 7 bases and J dropped 3; count of bases not matched to a gene: 7. The germline V gene encodes CDR1 SNHLY and CDR2 FYNNEI. The full variable domain, with the rest looked up from reference TRBV2 and TRBJ1-4, is EPEVTQTPSHQVTQMGQEVILRCVPISNHLYFYWYRQILGQKVEFLVSFYNNEISEKSEIFDDQFSVERPDGSNFTLKIRSTKLEDSAMYFCASIRDRGRPNEKLFFGSGTQLSVL.

The chain joins TRBV3-1 (or the pseudogene TRBV3-2) to TRBJ1-1; D not resolved. Trimming took off 1 base at V and 10 bases at J, with 19 bases between the two ends. The germline CDR1 and CDR2 sequences are LGHDT and YNNKEL (reference sequence). The CDR3 is 15 residues long. The CDR3 sequence: CASSQGREYFLGAFF. The DNA for the CDR3 is TGTGCCAGCAGCCAAGGGAGGGAATACTTTTTAGGAGCTTTCTTT.

The genes are TRBV2 and TRBJ2-5; TRBD2 matches at 8 bases. Germline loops: CDR1 SNHLY, CDR2 FYNNEI. The length of the CDR3 is 15 residues. J was trimmed by 5 bases and V by 11 bases; bases with no gene match: 16. The CDR3 region has the DNA TGTGCCGGCCGAGGGGGTCTACTAGCGGTTGAGACCCAGTACTTC. Translation: CAGRGGLLAVETQYF. Complete variable domain (other parts from reference TRBV2 and TRBJ2-5): EPEVTQTPSHQVTQMGQEVILRCVPISNHLYFYWYRQILGQKVEFLVSFYNNEISEKSEIFDDQFSVERPDGSNFTLKIRSTKLEDSAMYFCAGRGGLLAVETQYFGPGTRLLVL.

This clone has only a few counts. The genes are TRBV5-1 and TRBJ2-5, with TRBD2 identical over 8 bases. Germline loops: CDR1 SGHRS, CDR2 YFSETQ. The V gene end was trimmed by 0 bases and the J gene end by 3 bases; junction bases not matched to a gene: 4. The CDR3 contains 15 residues. This CDR3 reads CASSLASGFEETQYF. In DNA form, the CDR3 reads TGCGCCAGCAGCTTGGCTAGCGGGTTCGAAGAGACCCAGTACTTC.

The DNA for the CDR3 is TGCGCCAGCAGCTTGGAGGGACACCCGAACACTGAAGCTTTCTTT. Amino acids: CASSLEGHPNTEAFF. V is TRBV5-1 and J is TRBJ1-1; perhaps TRBD1 as D (6 bases). The germline V gene encodes CDR1 SGHRS and CDR2 YFSETQ. V dropped 0 bases and J dropped 1 base, with 10 bases sitting between them. This CDR3 spans 15 amino acids.

The chain couples TRBV5-1 to TRBJ1-6; D not resolved. Germline V gene data show CDR1 as SGHRS and CDR2 as YFSETQ. Trimming left V 4 bases short and J 0 bases short, with 14 bases between. The CDR3 contains 17 residues. The CDR3 DNA sequence: TGCGCCAGCAGCCCCGGCGGGGATACCTCCTATAATTCACCCCTCCACTTT. It codes for CASSPGGDTSYNSPLHF. The variable domain in full, with the rest retrieved from reference TRBV5-1 and TRBJ1-6, is KAGVTQTPRYLIKTRGQQVTLSCSPISGHRSVSWYQQTPGQGLQFLFEYFSETQRNKGNFPGRFSGRQFSNSRSEMNVSTLELGDSALYLCASSPGGDTSYNSPLHFGNGTRLTVT.

The chain carries TRBV4-2 and TRBJ2-1; D ambiguous. The V end lost 0 bases, the J end lost 6 bases, and 15 bases lay between the germline ends. Germline CDR1 and CDR2: LGHNA and YNFKEQ. CDR3 size: 16 residues. The CDR3 sequence: CASSQETPLAGNEQFF. Here the CDR3 DNA reads TGTGCCAGCAGCCAAGAGACTCCACTGGCCGGCAATGAGCAGTTCTTC.